Listed below are T cell receptor beta chains from one sample, sequenced in a study of OX40 agonist ivuxolimab in advanced cancers. Clones were read by immunoSEQ multiplex PCR, and TCRdb kept only the in-frame ones, dropping some. The data contain tens of thousands of clones, about 91% of them singletons. The sample in question was CD4+ or CD8+ T cells sorted from blood, obtained in a trial of the OX40 agonist ivuxolimab. Receptor source: an adult with an advanced solid tumor such as melanoma, head and neck, liver or kidney cancer. CDR3s include the opening cysteine and the closing phenylalanine or tryptophan. The order of the fields is J gene, V gene, clone size, D gene, CDR3 protein, CDR3 DNA. The D gene is left open where the match is weak. Clone size is stated in some rows and not others, as once, few, many or a class when expanded.

TRBJ1-6 TRBV27 . TRBD1 CASSSLGQGVSPLHF TGTGCCAGCAGTTCCCTAGGACAGGGAGTATCACCCCTCCACTTT
TRBJ1-2 TRBV4-2 . . CASSQLGEGMGSVGYGYTF TGTGCCAGCAGCCAACTGGGGGAGGGCATGGGGTCGGTCGGCTATGGCTACACCTTC
TRBJ2-2 TRBV5-5 . TRBD2 CASSKTGTSAYTGELFF TGTGCCAGCAGTAAAACCGGGACTAGCGCCTACACCGGGGAGCTGTTTTTT
TRBJ1-2 TRBV6-1 . TRBD1 CASSEARGQVVGYTF TGTGCCAGCAGTGAAGCCAGGGGACAGGTTGTTGGCTACACCTTC
TRBJ2-4 TRBV7-7 . TRBD1 CASKGTGEGKNIQYF TGTGCTAGCAAAGGGACAGGGGAAGGCAAAAACATTCAGTACTTC
TRBJ2-3 TRBV5-1 once TRBD2 CASSIGTSGEDTQYF TGCGCCAGCAGCATTGGGACTAGCGGGGAAGATACGCAGTATTTT
TRBJ2-3 TRBV5-5 . TRBD1 CASSGTTGGDTQYF TGTGCCAGCAGCGGCACAACAGGGGGAGATACGCAGTATTTT
TRBJ2-6 TRBV13 . . CASSSVSGANVLTF TGTGCCAGCAGCTCAGTCTCTGGGGCCAACGTCCTGACTTTC
TRBJ1-2 TRBV2 few . CASRDQGQGKDYGYTF TGTGCCAGCAGGGATCAGGGGCAGGGGAAGGACTATGGCTACACCTTC
TRBJ1-6 TRBV5-1 . TRBD1 CASSLEGQGNSPLHF TGCGCCAGCAGCTTGGAGGGACAGGGGAATTCACCCCTCCACTTT
TRBJ1-2 TRBV7-9 . . CASSFFQGPYGYTF TGTGCCAGCAGCTTTTTCCAGGGGCCCTATGGCTACACCTTC
TRBJ1-2 TRBV7-7 . . CASSFVGLDSDRYGYTF TGTGCTAGCAGCTTTGTCGGGCTCGACAGCGACCGGTATGGCTACACCTTC
TRBJ1-4 TRBV28 . TRBD1 CASSLSGQPVEKLFF TGTGCCAGCAGTTTATCGGGACAGCCAGTAGAAAAACTGTTTTTT
TRBJ1-5 TRBV6-6 . . CASSPLLQGNQPQHF TGTGCCAGCAGCCCCCTCCTACAGGGAAATCAGCCCCAGCATTTT
TRBJ2-7 TRBV4-1 . TRBD2 CASSRLAGDRGEQYF TGCGCCAGCAGCCGACTAGCGGGAGATCGGGGGGAGCAGTACTTC
TRBJ2-2 TRBV11-3 . . CASSLGGSGELFF TGTGCCAGCAGCTTAGGGGGGTCCGGGGAGCTGTTTTTT
TRBJ1-5 TRBV4-1 . . CASSQGLGNQPQHF TGCGCCAGCAGCCAGGGCTTGGGCAATCAGCCCCAGCATTTT
TRBJ1-1 TRBV5-1 once TRBD1 CASSLEGTGGTEAFF TGCGCCAGCAGCTTGGAGGGGACAGGGGGCACTGAAGCTTTCTTT
TRBJ1-2 TRBV28 . . CASSSTDGYTF TGTGCCAGCAGTTCGACTGATGGCTACACCTTC
TRBJ2-7 TRBV5-6 . . CASRTGLSSYEQYF TGTGCCAGCAGGACGGGCCTGAGCTCCTACGAGCAGTACTTC
TRBJ2-7 TRBV5-4 . TRBD1 CASSFLTGDTYEQYF TGTGCCAGCAGCTTCCTGACAGGGGACACCTACGAGCAGTACTTC
TRBJ2-3 TRBV19 . TRBD2 CASSILQGGADTQYF TGTGCCAGTAGTATACTCCAGGGAGGGGCAGATACGCAGTATTTT
TRBJ1-5 TRBV30 . . CAWGGRNQPQHF TGTGCCTGGGGGGGTCGGAATCAGCCCCAGCATTTT
TRBJ2-7 TRBV7-9 . . CASSPLSSYEQYF TGTGCCAGCAGCCCCCTCTCATCCTACGAGCAGTACTTC
TRBJ2-1 TRBV10-3 . TRBD2 CAISTSLGSGPYNEQFF TGTGCCATCAGTACCTCCCTGGGTAGCGGGCCATACAATGAGCAGTTCTTC
TRBJ2-1 TRBV5-1 . TRBD1 CASSLGDRVSNEQFF TGCGCCAGCAGCTTAGGAGACAGGGTTAGCAATGAGCAGTTCTTC
TRBJ2-6 TRBV5-1 once . CASSLLGVSGANVLTF TGCGCCAGCAGCTTGCTAGGGGTCTCTGGGGCCAACGTCCTGACTTTC
TRBJ1-2 TRBV14 . . CASSLGRGGYTF TGTGCCAGCAGCCTAGGGAGAGGGGGCTACACCTTC
TRBJ2-3 TRBV2 . TRBD2 CASSVSGGFPDTQYF TGTGCCAGCAGCGTTAGCGGGGGGTTTCCAGATACGCAGTATTTT
TRBJ1-2 TRBV10-3 . . CAISDGSGGEDYGYTF TGTGCCATCAGTGATGGGTCGGGGGGGGAGGACTATGGCTACACCTTC
TRBJ2-7 TRBV6-1 once TRBD1 CASSEAADRGSYEQYF TGTGCCAGCAGTGAAGCGGCGGACAGGGGGTCCTACGAGCAGTACTTC
TRBJ2-5 TRBV2 . . CASRLLGGGETQYF TGTGCCAGCAGACTACTAGGGGGGGGAGAGACCCAGTACTTC
TRBJ2-7 TRBV18 . TRBD2 CASSPPGTSGGFYEQYF TGTGCCAGCTCACCACCAGGGACTAGCGGGGGGTTCTACGAGCAGTACTTC
TRBJ2-5 TRBV28 . TRBD2 CASSLPRTSLTGAQETQYF TGTGCCAGCAGTTTGCCGCGGACTAGCCTAACTGGGGCCCAAGAGACCCAGTACTTC
TRBJ2-5 TRBV6-5 . . CASSYCETQYF TGTGCCAGCAGTTACTGCGAGACCCAGTACTTC
TRBJ2-1 TRBV11-3 . TRBD2 CASSPPLGLASEQFF TGTGCCAGCAGCCCCCCCCTGGGACTAGCATCCGAGCAGTTCTTC
TRBJ2-5 TRBV7-2 . TRBD2 CASSLAPASGRAAGLETQYF TGTGCCAGCAGCTTAGCACCCGCTAGCGGGAGGGCCGCTGGGTTAGAGACCCAGTACTTC
TRBJ2-5 TRBV7-2 . TRBD2 CASSFTSGQETQYF TGTGCCAGCAGCTTTACTAGCGGACAAGAGACCCAGTACTTC
TRBJ1-2 TRBV7-9 . . CASSLEQGGGYTF TGTGCCAGCAGCTTAGAACAGGGAGGTGGCTACACCTTC
TRBJ2-5 TRBV18 . TRBD1 CASSFDRANQETQYF TGTGCCAGCTCATTCGACAGGGCGAACCAAGAGACCCAGTACTTC
TRBJ1-1 TRBV5-1 . TRBD1 CASSWRDRNEAFF TGCGCCAGCAGCTGGAGGGACAGAAATGAAGCTTTCTTT